The 11 T cell receptor beta chains below were found in one sample sequenced in a study of technical replicates of blood from a few donors. Libraries were prepared by immunoSEQ multiplex PCR; TCRdb keeps only in-frame clonotypes and omits some of them. This sample has tens of thousands of clones, with roughly 94% found just once. Sequencing was done on a sample of T cells isolated from PBMCs. The origin of the receptors is a human donor in good health.

This chain links TRBV27 with TRBJ1-2; D remains ambiguous. V lost 4 bases, J lost 4 bases, and 13 bases lay in between. The CDR3 length is 14 residues. Germline V gene lookup returns CDR1 MNHEY and CDR2 SMNVEV (reference sequence). CDR3 residues: CASSYGRPLYGYTF. CDR3 coding DNA: TGTGCCAGCAGTTATGGCAGGCCCCTCTATGGCTACACCTTC.

The gene calls are TRBV6-5 and TRBJ1-2; TRBD1 agrees at 8 bases. The CDR3 contains 14 residues. Germline V gives CDR1 MNHEY, CDR2 SVGAGI. With V trimmed by 4 bases and J by 8 bases, 9 bases remained unmatched. The CDR3 coding sequence is TGTGCCAGCAGTTCCCGGACAGGGTCGGGCGGCTACACCTTC. Its translation: CASSSRTGSGGYTF.

This chain uses TRBV27 with TRBJ1-4; TRBD1 matches 9 bases. Per germline, CDR1 MNHEY and CDR2 SMNVEV (reference sequence). This CDR3 is built from 18 residues. J was trimmed by 5 bases and V by 5 bases; bases with no gene match: 15. DNA for the CDR3: TGTGCCAGCAGTCGGAGTACAAGGACAGGGGAGGGAAATGAAAAACTGTTTTTT. This gives the protein CASSRSTRTGEGNEKLFF.

The V gene is TRBV18, the J gene TRBJ2-1; weak D call: TRBD1 (5 bases). This CDR3 is built from 14 residues. Trimming shortened V by 7 bases and J by 8 bases, and 18 bases separated the two germline ends. The germline CDR1 and CDR2 sequences are KGHSH and LQKENI. For the CDR3, the DNA is TGTGCCAGCTTTTCGAATGAAGGGGCCCATGAGCAGTTCTTC. Its protein is CASFSNEGAHEQFF.

The CDR3 region is CASSLRTGDTEAFF. As DNA, the CDR3 is TGTGCCAGCAGTTTGCGGACAGGGGATACTGAAGCTTTCTTT. The genes are TRBV27 and TRBJ1-1; the match to TRBD1 covers 9 bases. From germline, CDR1 is MNHEY and CDR2 SMNVEV (reference sequence). After removal of 3 bases from V and 5 bases from J, the junction contained 4 bases not matched to a gene. There are 14 residues in the CDR3.

V and J are TRBV5-1 and TRBJ1-5; D gene ambiguous. Germline CDR1 and CDR2: SGHRS and YFSETQ. The CDR3 spans 13 residues. Trimming pared 4 bases from V and 7 bases from J, leaving 12 bases between. CDR3 region: CASSPRGWQPQHF. In DNA, the CDR3 is TGCGCCAGCAGCCCCCGAGGGTGGCAGCCCCAGCATTTT.

This clone was observed a single time. This chain links TRBV19 with TRBJ2-3; 9 bases match TRBD2. Unmatched junction bases numbered 4, after V lost 5 bases and J lost 4 bases. The germline gives CDR1 LNHDA, CDR2 SQIVND (reference sequence). CDR3 length: 14 residues. CDR3 DNA: TGTGCCAGTAGTGGTAGCGGGAGTGCAGATACGCAGTATTTT. This translates into CASSGSGSADTQYF.

The rearrangement uses TRBV5-1 and TRBJ2-7, with 7 bases aligning to TRBD1. Germline CDR1 is SGHRS and CDR2 is YFSETQ. After removal of 0 bases from V and 5 bases from J, the junction contained 8 bases not matched to a gene. This CDR3 has 15 residues. CDR3 region: CASSLGDRVVHEQYF. CDR3 nucleotides: TGCGCCAGCAGCTTGGGTGACAGGGTAGTGCACGAGCAGTACTTC. The entire variable domain, with the rest obtained from reference TRBV5-1 and TRBJ2-7, is as follows: KAGVTQTPRYLIKTRGQQVTLSCSPISGHRSVSWYQQTPGQGLQFLFEYFSETQRNKGNFPGRFSGRQFSNSRSEMNVSTLELGDSALYLCASSLGDRVVHEQYFGPGTRLTVT.

The chain couples TRBV6-5 to TRBJ2-1, with 7 nucleotides matching TRBD2. CDR3 length: 13 residues. Germline V gene lookup returns CDR1 MNHEY and CDR2 SVGAGI. V gave up 10 bases and J gave up 3 bases; unmatched junction bases: 6. CDR3 in DNA: TGTGCCATTGGGGGGGGATTCTACAATGAGCAGTTCTTC. As protein: CAIGGGFYNEQFF.

The chain combines TRBV27 with TRBJ2-7; the D gene is possibly TRBD2 (5 bases). The V and J ends lost 6 bases and 6 bases respectively, with 9 bases between them. The CDR3 is made up of 11 amino acids. Germline V gene sequence: CDR1 MNHEY, CDR2 SMNVEV (reference sequence). The CDR3 protein is CASRLVGEQYF. The CDR3 region has the DNA TGTGCCAGCAGACTAGTCGGCGAGCAGTACTTC.

This clone was seen once. The chain couples TRBV28 to TRBJ2-2; D remains unclear. CDR3 length: 15 residues. Germline V gene lookup returns CDR1 MDHEN and CDR2 SYDVKM. Trimming cost V 3 bases and J 4 bases, with 12 bases left between them. The CDR3 region has the DNA TGTGCCAGCAGTTTCCCCGGCGGTACCACCGGGGAGCTGTTTTTT. Amino acids: CASSFPGGTTGELFF.